The clone carrying this T cell receptor beta chain was seen many times. The antigen remains undetermined. The sample originates from a study of beta chain features in type 1 diabetes. General study findings and limits: Moderate but significant shortening of TCRB CDR3s was recorded in all four CD4+ subsets from Type 1 diabetes patients.

As every portion of the isolated RNA was reverse transcribed, the sequencing read expressed TCRB transcripts. Using immunoSEQ multiplex PCR, the repertoire was profiled, and TCRdb retains in-frame clones only, with some absent. Here the sample spans about 160,000 clones, around 7.9% being singletons. CDR3 length: 14 amino acids. Germline-derived CDR1 and CDR2 are KGHSH and LQKENI. Germline trimming cut 4 bases from V and 3 bases from J; bases unmatched to any gene: 6. Sequences were obtained from central memory CD4+ T cells from blood. J is TRBJ2-7 and V is TRBV18; 7 bases fit TRBD1. The receptor was derived from a man aged 18 to 35 with type 1 diabetes. CDR3 sequence (DNA): TGTGCCAGCTCACTGGACAGGCCTCACTACGAGCAGTACTTC. It is translated as CASSLDRPHYEQYF.